This T cell receptor (beta chain) comes out of a study of blood T cell repertoires in COVID-19. Clones were read by immunoSEQ multiplex PCR, and TCRdb kept only the in-frame ones, dropping some. The sample holds fewer than 50,000 clones; approximately 85% are singletons and the top ten take 31%. CDR1 is SGHDT and CDR2 is YYEEEE in the germline V gene. The V end lost 4 bases, the J end lost 5 bases, and 15 bases lay between the germline ends. This CDR3 has 14 amino acids. The clonotype was recovered from a woman over 75 with acute or convalescent COVID-19. The chain combines TRBV5-6 with TRBJ1-2, with D tentatively TRBD1 (5 bases). Specimen: peripheral blood. CDR3 nucleotides: TGTGCCAGCAGCGGAAGTACAGGAATATATGGCTACACCTTC. This gives the protein CASSGSTGIYGYTF. Full variable domain (outside the CDR3, taken from reference TRBV5-6 and TRBJ1-2): DAGVTQSPTHLIKTRGQQVTLRCSPKSGHDTVSWYQQALGQGPQFIFQYYEEEERQRGNFPDRFSGHQFPNYSSELNVNALLLGDSALYLCASSGSTGIYGYTFGSGTRLTVV.